The rows below give T cell receptor beta chains drawn from one sample of a study of cytomegalovirus exposure and HLA in healthy donors. Sequencing used immunoSEQ multiplex PCR; TCRdb keeps in-frame clones, though not all of them. Of 180,000 or so clones in the sample, more than 70% were seen once. The sample taken for sequencing was PBMCs. Receptors originate from a woman between 35 and 50 years old in good health and CMV-seropositive. Each CDR3 is given with its conserved first and last residue. The order of the fields is D gene, clone size, V gene, J gene, CDR3 protein, CDR3 DNA. D genes are given only for firm matches. Clone sizes are given selectively: once, few, many, or a class where the clone is expanded.

NA,NA,TRBV14,TRBJ1-1,CASSRTPGSEAFF,TGTGCCAGCAGCAGGACACCGGGCTCTGAAGCTTTCTTT
NA,NA,TRBV6-1,TRBJ1-3,CASSEAQVSGNTIYF,TGTGCCAGCAGTGAAGCTCAGGTCTCTGGAAACACCATATATTTT
TRBD2,once,TRBV10-3,TRBJ2-7,CAISGLASYEQYF,TGTGCCATCAGCGGACTAGCTTCGTACGAGCAGTACTTC
NA,NA,TRBV2,TRBJ1-5,CASRFSQNQPQHF,TGTGCCAGCCGGTTCTCCCAAAATCAGCCCCAGCATTTT
NA,NA,TRBV18,TRBJ2-1,CASSPSLTGKYNEQFF,TGTGCCAGCTCACCATCCCTCACCGGGAAATACAATGAGCAGTTCTTC
TRBD2,NA,TRBV10-2,TRBJ2-7,CASRTSGTYEQYF,TGCGCCAGCAGGACTAGCGGGACCTACGAGCAGTACTTC
NA,NA,TRBV19,TRBJ2-5,CASSIGGRETQYF,TGTGCCAGTAGTATTGGGGGGAGAGAGACCCAGTACTTC
NA,NA,TRBV19,TRBJ2-5,CASSALGNGGRETQYF,TGTGCCAGTAGTGCCCTCGGGAACGGGGGACGTGAGACCCAGTACTTC
NA,few,TRBV27,TRBJ1-2,CASSFQGAYGYTF,TGTGCCAGCAGTTTCCAAGGGGCCTATGGCTACACCTTC
TRBD2,NA,TRBV7-8,TRBJ2-3,CASSLTGGRGDTQYF,TGTGCCAGCAGCTTAACGGGCGGGAGAGGAGATACGCAGTATTTT
NA,NA,TRBV4-3,TRBJ2-1,CASSPGISYNEQFF,TGCGCCAGCAGCCCCGGGATTTCCTACAATGAGCAGTTCTTC
NA,NA,TRBV28,TRBJ1-4,CASSFATNEKLFF,TGTGCCAGCAGTTTCGCAACTAATGAAAAACTGTTTTTT
NA,NA,TRBV6-1,TRBJ1-4,CASSEGRVGNEKLFF,TGTGCCAGCAGTGAAGGCAGGGTCGGAAATGAAAAACTGTTTTTT
NA,NA,TRBV28,TRBJ2-5,CASVHGGARVETQYF,TGTGCCAGCGTTCACGGAGGGGCGAGAGTAGAGACCCAGTACTTC
NA,NA,TRBV10-3,TRBJ2-5,CAISAEAAQETQYF,TGTGCCATCAGTGCGGAAGCGGCCCAAGAGACCCAGTACTTC
TRBD2,once,TRBV4-2,TRBJ2-7,CASSPDSGSYEQYF,TGTGCCAGCAGCCCGGATAGCGGGAGCTACGAGCAGTACTTC
TRBD1,NA,TRBV4-2,TRBJ2-7,CASSQDLTGGGEQYF,TGTGCCAGCAGCCAAGATCTAACAGGGGGCGGCGAGCAGTACTTC
NA,NA,TRBV27,TRBJ1-2,CASSLGRDTYGYTF,TGTGCCAGCAGTTTAGGCCGGGACACCTATGGCTACACCTTC
TRBD1,NA,TRBV7-6,TRBJ1-3,CASSTRTTGSSGNTIYF,TGTGCCAGCAGCACAAGAACGACAGGGAGCTCTGGAAACACCATATATTTT
NA,NA,TRBV7-2,TRBJ2-6,CASTRISGANVLTF,TGTGCCAGCACTAGGATCTCTGGGGCCAACGTCCTGACTTTC
NA,NA,TRBV28,TRBJ1-1,CASSLLNTEAFF,TGTGCCAGCAGTTTATTAAACACTGAAGCTTTCTTT
TRBD1,NA,TRBV6-5,TRBJ1-2,CASSPLGGAGYTF,TGTGCCAGCAGCCCTCTAGGGGGCGCAGGCTACACCTTC
NA,NA,TRBV4-1,TRBJ2-1,CASSQAPGCSQFF,TGCGCCAGCAGCCAAGCGCCAGGGTGCTCCCAGTTCTTC
NA,NA,TRBV30,TRBJ1-2,CAWTPGGYYGYTF,TGTGCCTGGACCCCGGGGGGATACTATGGCTACACCTTC
TRBD1,medium-sized,TRBV19,TRBJ1-5,CASSWDRNQPQHF,TGTGCCAGTAGTTGGGACAGAAATCAGCCCCAGCATTTT
TRBD1,NA,TRBV19,TRBJ1-5,CASSIDPSRQGDNQPQHF,TGTGCCAGTAGTATAGATCCTTCTCGGCAGGGGGACAATCAGCCCCAGCATTTT
NA,few,TRBV7-9,TRBJ2-7,CASSSSQAEQYF,TGTGCCAGCAGCTCGTCACAGGCCGAGCAGTACTTC
TRBD2,NA,TRBV29-1,TRBJ2-1,CSVGTSKGLEQFF,TGCAGCGTTGGGACTAGTAAGGGTCTTGAGCAGTTCTTC
TRBD1,few,TRBV28,TRBJ2-1,CASSYLPVTGSSYNEQFF,TGTGCCAGCAGTTACCTCCCGGTGACAGGGAGCTCCTACAATGAGCAGTTCTTC
NA,few,TRBV28,TRBJ2-6,CASSRLSGLRGYPGANVLTF,TGTGCCAGCAGTCGTCTCTCGGGACTCAGGGGGTATCCTGGGGCCAACGTCCTGACTTTC
NA,few,TRBV6-1,TRBJ2-7,CASSESVEQYF,TGTGCCAGCAGTGAGTCAGTCGAGCAGTACTTC
TRBD1,NA,TRBV27,TRBJ2-1,CASSLRYDRGSYNEQFF,TGTGCCAGCAGTTTAAGGTACGACAGGGGCTCCTACAATGAGCAGTTCTTC
NA,NA,TRBV5-4,TRBJ1-1,CASSIRGEDTGAFF,TGTGCCAGCAGCATTAGGGGCGAGGACACTGGAGCTTTCTTT
NA,NA,TRBV6-5,TRBJ2-7,CASSYLGRRAEQYF,TGTGCCAGCAGTTACTTAGGGAGGAGGGCCGAGCAGTACTTC
TRBD1,NA,TRBV2,TRBJ2-2,CASSAGRGHTGELFF,TGTGCCAGCAGTGCTGGCAGGGGGCACACCGGGGAGCTGTTTTTT
NA,NA,TRBV11-2,TRBJ2-5,CASSLGLRGETQYF,TGTGCCAGCAGCTTAGGGTTGAGGGGGGAGACCCAGTACTTC
NA,NA,TRBV27,TRBJ2-1,CASSFRSTGRTGHNEQFF,TGTGCCAGCAGTTTCCGTTCGACAGGCCGAACCGGCCACAATGAGCAGTTCTTC
NA,NA,TRBV10-2,TRBJ1-1,CASSGHIMNTEAFF,TGCGCCAGCAGTGGTCACATCATGAACACTGAAGCTTTCTTT
TRBD1,few,TRBV18,TRBJ2-1,CASSRPGTGINNEQFF,TGTGCCAGCTCGCGCCCCGGGACAGGGATTAACAATGAGCAGTTCTTC
NA,NA,TRBV10-2,TRBJ2-5,CASSAGFQETQYF,TGCGCCAGCAGTGCAGGGTTCCAAGAGACCCAGTACTTC
TRBD1,NA,TRBV5-4,TRBJ1-4,CASSEGTERKLFF,TGTGCCAGCAGCGAAGGGACAGAACGAAAACTGTTTTTT
NA,NA,TRBV5-1,TRBJ1-5,CASSPGGGNNQPQHF,TGCGCCAGCAGCCCGGGAGGGGGAAACAATCAGCCCCAGCATTTT
NA,NA,TRBV2,TRBJ1-1,CASSPPTGNTEAFF,TGTGCCAGCAGCCCTCCGACAGGGAACACTGAAGCTTTCTTT
TRBD1,NA,TRBV10-3,TRBJ1-3,CAISGDRGYSGNTIYF,TGTGCCATCAGTGGAGACAGGGGCTACTCTGGAAACACCATATATTTT
NA,NA,TRBV6-6,TRBJ1-5,CASSRDGLPQPQHF,TGTGCCAGCAGCCGCGATGGGCTTCCTCAGCCCCAGCATTTT